This T cell receptor beta chain is from a study of T cells after yellow fever vaccination. Study results and limitations: Abundant bulk-population clonotypes could contaminate the FACS-sorted repertoires. Post-booster repertoires again held most primary-vaccination clones (roughly 95% CD4, roughly 88% CD8). CD4 and CD8 compartments shared a small share of clonotypes.

Trimming took off 0 bases at V and 3 bases at J, with 9 bases between the two ends. The germline V gene encodes CDR1 SGHNT and CDR2 YYREEE (reference sequence). The CDR3 extends over 14 amino acids. MiXCR, run by TCRdb on the 5' RACE reads, gives a single entry per CDR3 protein. Of some 500,000 distinct CDR3 sequences in the sample, approximately 15% are singletons; the top ten hold roughly an eighth. As to this clonotype: Its antigen is as yet unknown.

The TCR originated in a man in his thirties or forties who received the YFV17D yellow fever vaccine. Sequences were derived from PBMCs, sampled on the day of the yellow fever booster vaccination. The chain has TRBV5-4 and TRBJ2-5; D gene unclear. CDR3 residues: CASSLGRDKETQYF. The CDR3 nucleotides read TGTGCCAGCAGCTTGGGGAGAGATAAAGAGACCCAGTACTTC.